A selection of T cell receptor beta chains follows, all from one sample in a study of T-cell reconstitution after alpha-beta-depleted transplantation in children. Via MiXCR, TCRdb re-called the PCR reads, giving one row per CDR3 protein. This sample has about 240,000 distinct CDR3 sequences, with around 11% found just once. The sequenced sample was PBMCs from the stem cell graft donor, obtained from the stem cell graft. The origin of the receptors is a human donor who donated a stem cell graft to a child with acute lymphoblastic leukemia. Both conserved end residues are trimmed from each CDR3. Each record gives: V gene, J gene, CDR3 protein.

V gene: TRBV5-1; J gene: TRBJ2-5; CDR3 protein: ASSFRRAESQETQY
V gene: TRBV27; J gene: TRBJ2-1; CDR3 protein: ASSLADSYNEQF
V gene: TRBV7-9; J gene: TRBJ1-2; CDR3 protein: ASSPRPQGQGARGYT
V gene: TRBV7-9; J gene: TRBJ2-2; CDR3 protein: ASSHRGVHTGELF
V gene: TRBV20-1; J gene: TRBJ2-1; CDR3 protein: SEGGVYNEQF
V gene: TRBV19; J gene: TRBJ2-7; CDR3 protein: ASTRGPTYEQY
V gene: TRBV20-1; J gene: TRBJ2-1; CDR3 protein: SAASGGSYNEQF
V gene: TRBV10-3; J gene: TRBJ2-7; CDR3 protein: ATGAQGDTYEQY
V gene: TRBV5-1; J gene: TRBJ2-7; CDR3 protein: ASSWALGNEQY
V gene: TRBV6-2/TRBV6-3; J gene: TRBJ2-2; CDR3 protein: ASSSQGRTGELF
V gene: TRBV20-1; J gene: TRBJ1-5; CDR3 protein: SATQGQGFSNQPQH
V gene: TRBV27; J gene: TRBJ1-3; CDR3 protein: ASSRSSGNTIY
V gene: TRBV28; J gene: TRBJ1-5; CDR3 protein: ASSFRQQYQPQH
V gene: TRBV5-1; J gene: TRBJ2-4; CDR3 protein: ASSLEGASKNIQY
V gene: TRBV6-5; J gene: TRBJ1-2; CDR3 protein: ASSWGQGIDGYT
V gene: TRBV12-3/TRBV12-4; J gene: TRBJ1-1; CDR3 protein: ASRSQGWNTEAF
V gene: TRBV20-1; J gene: TRBJ2-5; CDR3 protein: SAAQAGEETQY
V gene: TRBV7-2; J gene: TRBJ2-1; CDR3 protein: ASSFSHNEQF
V gene: TRBV29-1; J gene: TRBJ2-5; CDR3 protein: SLLRWSEETQY
V gene: TRBV5-1; J gene: TRBJ1-2; CDR3 protein: ASSPVDGGYT
V gene: TRBV7-2; J gene: TRBJ2-5; CDR3 protein: ASALGGGPQETQY
V gene: TRBV20-1; J gene: TRBJ2-1; CDR3 protein: SASDNEQF
V gene: TRBV7-8; J gene: TRBJ1-4; CDR3 protein: ASSKAYDRGRAEKLF
V gene: TRBV5-1; J gene: TRBJ2-6; CDR3 protein: ASSTTVGAGAGANVLT
V gene: TRBV12-3/TRBV12-4; J gene: TRBJ2-2; CDR3 protein: ASSFGHRRRAGELF
V gene: TRBV7-8; J gene: TRBJ1-6; CDR3 protein: ASSSLGPGPLH
V gene: TRBV7-2; J gene: TRBJ2-7; CDR3 protein: ASSSAGNEQY
V gene: TRBV20-1; J gene: TRBJ2-1; CDR3 protein: SAPGLAGVYHEQF
V gene: TRBV20-1; J gene: TRBJ2-7; CDR3 protein: SWGGSEQY
V gene: TRBV20-1; J gene: TRBJ2-1; CDR3 protein: SARGAPSSYNEQF
V gene: TRBV20-1; J gene: TRBJ2-4; CDR3 protein: SALFIAKNIQY